What follows is one TCR beta chain and its context. The sample is drawn from a study of T cell responses to AZD1222 COVID-19 vaccine. Sequencing used immunoSEQ multiplex PCR; TCRdb keeps in-frame clones, though not all of them. The sample includes approximately 150,000 clones, around 90% seen only once; the top ten take about 1.5%. In germline, CDR1 is LGHDT, CDR2 YNNKEL (reference sequence). V shed 4 bases and J 3 bases; nucleotides not matched to a gene: 0. This CDR3 is 13 amino acids long. The sequencing used peripheral blood, collected on day 0 of AZD1222 vaccination. This receptor was obtained from an adult in good health. This chain uses TRBV3-1 (or the pseudogene TRBV3-2) with TRBJ2-5, with TRBD2 matching over 9 bases. The CDR3 loop reads CASSRTSEETQYF. CDR3 coding DNA: TGTGCCAGCAGCCGGACTAGCGAAGAGACCCAGTACTTC.